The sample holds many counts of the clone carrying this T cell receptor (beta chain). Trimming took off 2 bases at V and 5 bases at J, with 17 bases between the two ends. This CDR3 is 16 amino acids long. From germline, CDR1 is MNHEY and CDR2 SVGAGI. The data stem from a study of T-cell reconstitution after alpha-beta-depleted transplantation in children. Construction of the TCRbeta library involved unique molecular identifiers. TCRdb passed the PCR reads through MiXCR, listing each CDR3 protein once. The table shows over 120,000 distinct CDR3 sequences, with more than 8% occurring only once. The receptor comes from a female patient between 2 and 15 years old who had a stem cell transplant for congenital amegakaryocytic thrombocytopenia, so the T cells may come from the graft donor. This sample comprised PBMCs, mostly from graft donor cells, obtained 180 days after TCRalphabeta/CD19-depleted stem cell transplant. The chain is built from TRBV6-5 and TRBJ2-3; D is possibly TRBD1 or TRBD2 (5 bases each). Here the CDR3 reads CASSYKAVSRGDTQYF. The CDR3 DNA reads TGTGCCAGCAGTTACAAGGCTGTGTCGAGGGGAGATACGCAGTATTTT.